This T cell receptor (beta chain) was captured in a study of blood T cell repertoires in COVID-19. In the authors' methods: The assay estimated nucleated cells by amplifying reference gene primers. TCRdb's copy holds only in-frame clones and misses some; the assay was immunoSEQ multiplex PCR. The D gene and trimming were derived from the DNA, and the V and J assignments and clone size from that table. This sample has under 150,000 clones; 80% to 85% occur once, and the top ten carry over 7.5%. CDR1 and CDR2 (germline): SGHRS, YFSETQ. This CDR3 region has 12 residues. V lost 4 bases and J lost 5, with 7 bases in between.

The chain combines TRBV5-1 with TRBJ2-1; maybe TRBD1 (5 bases). The sequence was obtained from a woman aged 55 to 70 with active or convalescent COVID-19. Sequences were obtained from peripheral blood. The CDR3 reads CASSLQDNEQFF. The DNA of the CDR3 is TGCGCCAGCAGCCTACAGGACAATGAGCAGTTCTTC.